This passage covers 27 T cell receptor beta chains from one sample sequenced in a study of T cell clones after liver transplantation (dated by TCRdb to between 2018 and 2020). Library prep was done by the immunoSEQ multiplex PCR assay. TCRdb limited this immuneACCESS table to in-frame rearrangements with V and J called. A share of clones is missing; checked studies link under half to unresolved V genes, and the rest is unexplained. For this sample the table gives about 33,000 clones, of which about 95% were detected only once. Roughly 26% of the sample comes from the top ten. Here the sequenced sample was CD8+ T cells from blood, taken 12 months after liver transplant. Receptor source: a human patient who received a liver transplant. Some T cells may be donor cells from the graft after a transplant.

The chain has TRBV7-2 and TRBJ2-7; the D gene is possibly TRBD1 (6 bases). V was pared by 5 bases and J by 2 bases, with 13 bases between. CDR1 and CDR2 (germline): SGHTA, FQGNSA. The CDR3 has 14 amino acids. The CDR3 sequence is CASSATGFTYEQYF. CDR3 bases: TGTGCCAGCAGCGCCACAGGGTTTACCTACGAGCAGTACTTC.

The genes are TRBV7-8 and TRBJ1-1; D remains unclear. Germline lookup yields CDR1 SGHVS and CDR2 FQNEAQ. CDR3 length: 11 amino acids. V shed 6 bases and J shed 3 bases, with 5 bases lying between them. The CDR3 DNA reads as TGTGCCAGCAGTTACGACACTGAAGCTTTCTTT. This sequence encodes CASSYDTEAFF.

This clone was observed a single time. The chain carries TRBV7-9 and TRBJ2-7, with 8 bases aligning to TRBD1. Per germline, CDR1 SEHNR and CDR2 FQNEAQ (reference sequence). The CDR3 contains 17 residues. J lost 0 bases, V lost 4 bases, and 11 bases had no gene match. In DNA, the CDR3 is TGTGCCAGCAGCTCCCTTATTCGGGACAGGACCTCCTACGAGCAGTACTTC. Its protein product is CASSSLIRDRTSYEQYF.

The chain employs TRBV10-2 and TRBJ1-5; D remains unclear. With 4 bases removed from V and 7 bases from J, the gap between germline ends came to 14 bases. The CDR3 extends over 14 amino acids. The germline CDR1 and CDR2 sequences are WSHSY and SAAADI. CDR3 nucleotides: TGCGCCAGCAGTGCCGGGGTTGGAGGCCAGCCCCAGCATTTT. Its protein is CASSAGVGGQPQHF.

V usage is TRBV19 and J usage is TRBJ2-7; 9 positions agree with TRBD2. V shed 4 bases, J shed 2 bases, and the junction held 6 bases outside the gene matches. Looked up from germline, CDR1 is LNHDA and CDR2 is SQIVND (reference sequence). CDR3 length: 15 amino acids. CDR3 sequence reads: CASSTTSGRTYEQYF. For the CDR3, the DNA is TGTGCCAGTAGTACGACTAGCGGTAGGACCTACGAGCAGTACTTC.

This chain joins TRBV2 and TRBJ2-7; no definite D call. This CDR3 region has 12 residues. V gave up 3 bases and J gave up 3 bases, with 6 bases separating them. Germline V gene sequence: CDR1 SNHLY, CDR2 FYNNEI. In DNA form, the CDR3 reads TGTGCCAGCAGTGATGTCAACTACGAGCAGTACTTC. As protein: CASSDVNYEQYF.

V and J are TRBV11-3 and TRBJ2-3; 11 bases are shared with TRBD2. CDR3 length equals 17 residues. The germline V gene encodes CDR1 SGHNT and CDR2 YENEEA. J lost 1 base, V lost 3 bases, and 6 bases had no gene match. The DNA for the CDR3 is TGTGCCAGCAGCTTTGGGACTAGCGGAGGGGGCACAGATACGCAGTATTTT. It codes for CASSFGTSGGGTDTQYF.

This chain connects TRBV29-1 to TRBJ2-1; D is unresolved. The germline V gene has CDR1 SQVTM and CDR2 ANQGSEA. The CDR3 length is 11 residues. The V end was cut by 8 bases, the J end by 8 bases, with 13 bases between. CDR3 in amino acids: CSLGNLYEQFF. In DNA form, the CDR3 reads TGCAGCTTGGGGAACTTGTATGAGCAGTTCTTC.

The chain carries TRBV27 and TRBJ2-1, with 7 nucleotides matching TRBD2. The CDR3 consists of 15 residues. The germline V gene has CDR1 MNHEY and CDR2 SMNVEV (reference sequence). The ends lost 3 bases at V and 2 bases at J; junction bases unmatched: 4. CDR3 DNA sequence: TGTGCCAGCAGTTTGGCTAGCGGAACCTACAATGAGCAGTTCTTC. It yields the protein CASSLASGTYNEQFF.

On this clone itself: The sample contains more than one DNA sequence encoding this CDR3. V usage is TRBV7-9 and J usage is TRBJ2-7; D remains ambiguous. CDR3 size: 12 residues. Germline-derived CDR1 and CDR2 are SEHNR and FQNEAQ (reference sequence). V lost 0 bases and J lost 3, with 3 bases in between. The CDR3, as DNA: TGTGCCAGCAGCTTAGCGAACTACGAGCAGTACTTC. It codes for CASSLANYEQYF.

The CDR3, as DNA: TGTGCCAGCAGCTTCCAGGGAGTCGGTACCAAAAACATTCAGTACTTC. This gives the protein CASSFQGVGTKNIQYF. This chain joins TRBV7-3 and TRBJ2-4; D may match TRBD1 or TRBD2 (5 bases each). CDR3 size: 16 residues. Germline assignment: CDR1 SGHTA and CDR2 FQGTGA. V was trimmed by 3 bases and J by 2 bases, leaving 14 bases between them.

The rearrangement links TRBV19 to TRBJ2-1; TRBD2 agrees at 8 bases. The CDR3 sequence is 15 residues long. V trimming: 7 bases; J trimming: 6 bases; junction bases outside the gene matches: 11. Per germline, CDR1 LNHDA and CDR2 SQIVND (reference sequence). CDR3 coding DNA: TGTGCCAGTATACCGGGGGCGGGAGGTGTCAATGAGCAGTTCTTC. It specifies CASIPGAGGVNEQFF.

The genes are TRBV2 and TRBJ2-7; TRBD2 is a possible D gene (6 bases). The CDR3 runs to 15 residues. V was trimmed by 5 bases and J by 0 bases, leaving 14 bases between them. From germline, CDR1 is SNHLY and CDR2 FYNNEI. CDR3 sequence: CASSLSGSSSYEQYF. Written as DNA, the CDR3 is TGTGCCAGCAGTCTGAGCGGGTCGAGCTCCTACGAGCAGTACTTC.

This rearrangement joins TRBV9 to TRBJ1-2; no clear D gene. Trimming stripped 4 bases from V and 4 bases from J, with 17 bases between. The length of the CDR3 is 15 residues. Looked up from germline, CDR1 is SGDLS and CDR2 is YYNGEE. This CDR3 is CASSTPGQAAYGYTF. In DNA form, the CDR3 reads TGTGCCAGCAGCACACCCGGGCAGGCGGCCTATGGCTACACCTTC.

The chain links TRBV6-5 to TRBJ2-7; D gene ambiguous. This CDR3 is built from 16 residues. Trimming took off 0 bases at V and 1 base at J, with 13 bases between the two ends. Germline CDR1 MNHEY, CDR2 SVGAGI. CDR3 coding DNA: TGTGCCAGCAGTTACTCGACTGGGCTAGTTTCCTACGAGCAGTACTTC. It is translated as CASSYSTGLVSYEQYF.

V gene TRBV27 combines with J gene TRBJ2-1; no clear D. Germline V gives CDR1 MNHEY, CDR2 SMNVEV (reference sequence). CDR3 length: 14 residues. Trimming took 3 bases from V and 2 from J, leaving 8 bases between them. The CDR3 coding sequence is TGTGCCAGCAGTTTGAGCGAAACCTACAATGAGCAGTTCTTC. Translating it yields CASSLSETYNEQFF.

The CDR3 spells CASSPVTRQGPNTEAFF. CDR3 coding DNA: TGTGCCAGCAGCCCCGTTACGAGACAGGGACCTAACACTGAAGCTTTCTTT. The rearrangement joins TRBV28 to TRBJ1-1, with 7 bases fitting TRBD1. Trimming at V came to 6 bases and at J to 2 bases, leaving 15 bases not matched to a gene. Germline values: CDR1 MDHEN, CDR2 SYDVKM. CDR3 size: 17 residues.

The rearrangement uses TRBV30 and TRBJ2-3; 7 nucleotides line up with TRBD2. This CDR3 is 15 amino acids long. V lost 0 bases to trimming and J lost 1 base; unmatched junction nucleotides: 4. Germline V gives CDR1 GTSNPN, CDR2 SVGIG (reference sequence). This CDR3 reads CAWSVGAGGTDTQYF. The CDR3 DNA reads as TGTGCCTGGAGTGTAGGGGCGGGGGGCACAGATACGCAGTATTTT.

This chain joins TRBV27 and TRBJ2-7; D may be TRBD2 (7 bases). The CDR3 contains 15 residues. Deletions cut 0 bases from V and 3 bases from J, with 12 bases between. Germline CDR1 is MNHEY and CDR2 is SMNVEV (reference sequence). CDR3 residues: CASSLSMRGGYEQYF. The CDR3 DNA is TGTGCCAGCAGTTTATCGATGAGGGGGGGCTACGAGCAGTACTTC.

This clone was observed once. This chain uses TRBV15 with TRBJ1-2; D unresolved. V was clipped by 0 bases and J by 4 bases, with 21 bases between them. This CDR3 region has 18 residues. Germline values: CDR1 LNHNV, CDR2 YYDKDF (reference sequence). The CDR3 sequence is CATSRDRPVLQTTYGYTF. The CDR3 bases are TGTGCCACCAGCAGAGATCGGCCAGTTCTACAAACCACCTATGGCTACACCTTC.

This chain links TRBV30 with TRBJ2-7, with TRBD2 identical over 8 bases. Germline V gene data show CDR1 as GTSNPN and CDR2 as SVGIG (reference sequence). The ends lost 0 bases at V and 7 bases at J; junction bases unmatched: 5. The CDR3 sequence is 13 residues long. CDR3 DNA: TGTGCCTGGAGTGTTGGCGGGAGGTCTGAGCAGTACTTC. Its protein is CAWSVGGRSEQYF.

This chain joins TRBV11-2 and TRBJ2-1; D not certain. Trimming stripped 5 bases from V and 5 bases from J, with 7 bases between. The CDR3 sequence is 12 residues long. CDR1 SGHAT and CDR2 FQNNGV come from the germline V gene. Here the CDR3 reads CASSRTNNEQFF. CDR3 DNA sequence: TGTGCCAGCAGCCGCACTAACAATGAGCAGTTCTTC.

V usage is TRBV6-5 and J usage is TRBJ2-7; 7 bases match TRBD1. The CDR3 has 15 amino acids. The J segment lost 4 bases and the V segment lost 10 bases, leaving 16 bases of the junction unmatched. Germline CDR1 is MNHEY and CDR2 is SVGAGI. The chain's CDR3 is CATKNPGTVRYEQYF. CDR3 nucleotides: TGTGCCACCAAAAACCCCGGGACAGTTCGTTACGAGCAGTACTTC.

This clone was seen once. The chain carries TRBV7-9 and TRBJ2-7; 9 bases match TRBD1. Germline loops: CDR1 SEHNR, CDR2 FQNEAQ (reference sequence). After removal of 5 bases from V and 2 bases from J, the junction contained 7 bases not matched to a gene. The CDR3 has 15 residues. The CDR3 DNA follows: TGTGCCAGCAGCCCCCGGGACAGGGCGGCCTACGAGCAGTACTTC. This translates into CASSPRDRAAYEQYF.

This chain joins TRBV9 and TRBJ2-1, with TRBD2 matching over 11 bases. Unmatched junction bases numbered 4, after V lost 4 bases and J lost 1 base. Per the germline V gene, CDR1 is SGDLS and CDR2 is YYNGEE. This CDR3 has 16 residues. The CDR3 here is CASSPSGRISYNEQFF. CDR3 nucleotides: TGTGCCAGCAGCCCTAGCGGGAGGATATCCTACAATGAGCAGTTCTTC.

The table lists this clone with a count of one. This rearrangement joins TRBV27 to TRBJ2-7; tentatively, D is TRBD1 or TRBD2 (6 bases each). The CDR3 has 13 residues. Germline V lookup: CDR1 MNHEY, CDR2 SMNVEV (reference sequence). The germline V and J ends were trimmed by 1 base and 6 bases, with 10 bases remaining between them. This chain's CDR3 is CASSLLQGLEQYF. The CDR3 DNA reads TGTGCCAGCAGTTTATTACAGGGACTCGAGCAGTACTTC.

This clone was counted once. V gene TRBV11-2 combines with J gene TRBJ2-1; 10 bases fit TRBD2. The CDR3 has 15 residues. J was trimmed by 9 bases and V by 4 bases; bases with no gene match: 9. Germline values: CDR1 SGHAT, CDR2 FQNNGV. The CDR3 protein is CASSSGTSVLVEQFF. The CDR3 nucleotides read TGTGCCAGCAGCTCCGGGACTAGCGTTCTGGTTGAGCAGTTCTTC.